The 8 T cell receptor beta chains reported below all come from one sample, sequenced in a study of blood T cell repertoires in COVID-19. Measured with immunoSEQ multiplex PCR; TCRdb has only the in-frame clones, and not every one. The repertoire has 300,000 to 350,000 clones, roughly nine tenths of them found once; the top ten carry under 5%. Sequenced: peripheral blood. The receptors stem from a woman aged 60-75 years with COVID-19, enrolled during active disease.

This clone has only one observation. The junction shows a germline mismatch at one end, possibly a read error. This chain connects TRBV5-1 to TRBJ1-2; no reliable D call. The CDR3 extends over 12 amino acids. Germline V gene data show CDR1 as SGHRS and CDR2 as YFSETQ. For the CDR3, the DNA is TGCGTCAGCAGCTTGGACCGAGATGGCTACACCTTC. Its protein is CVSSLDRDGYTF.

V is TRBV10-3 and J is TRBJ2-7; 8 bases align to TRBD2. This CDR3 contains 14 residues. CDR1 and CDR2 (germline): ENHRY, SYGVKD. The J segment lost 3 bases and the V segment lost 5 bases, leaving 6 bases of the junction unmatched. DNA of the CDR3: TGTGCCATCAGTCCCGGGGGGGGTAGCTACGAGCAGTACTTC. Encoded protein: CAISPGGGSYEQYF.

The gene calls are TRBV6-1 and TRBJ1-2, with 10 bases matching TRBD1. The CDR3 is 17 residues long. Per germline, CDR1 MNHNS and CDR2 SASEGT. V gave up 0 bases and J gave up 7 bases; unmatched junction bases: 11. The CDR3 sequence: CASSEATTGGLYFGYTF. The CDR3 DNA reads as TGTGCCAGCAGTGAAGCCACGACAGGGGGCCTTTACTTTGGCTACACCTTC.

CDR3 amino acids: CASSVGVRTINEKLFF. The CDR3 DNA reads as TGTGCCAGCAGCGTAGGAGTACGAACTATTAATGAAAAACTGTTTTTT. The chain is built from TRBV9 and TRBJ1-4; unclear D gene. CDR3 length: 16 amino acids. V dropped 0 bases and J dropped 4 bases, with 13 bases sitting between them. CDR1 is SGDLS, CDR2 YYNGEE, per germline.

V is TRBV7-3 and J is TRBJ2-2; 11 bases line up with TRBD2. Germline V CDR1 and CDR2: SGHTA, FQGTGA. The CDR3 has 17 residues. J gave up 6 bases and V 5 bases, and 11 bases lay outside the gene matches. This CDR3 is CASSAVGTSGPPGELFF. DNA of the CDR3: TGTGCCAGCAGCGCCGTAGGGACTAGCGGACCTCCCGGGGAGCTGTTTTTT.

Regarding this clone: Other nucleotide sequences from this sample produce the same CDR3. The chain recombines TRBV25-1 with TRBJ1-1; D unclear. The CDR3 runs to 12 residues. Per the germline V gene, CDR1 is MGHDK and CDR2 is SYGVNS. Deletions cut 8 bases from V and 5 bases from J, with 12 bases between. This chain's CDR3 is CASRSGGTEAFF. In DNA form, the CDR3 reads TGTGCCAGCCGCTCGGGAGGGACTGAAGCTTTCTTT. The full variable domain, rest sourced from reference TRBV25-1 and TRBJ1-1, is EADIYQTPRYLVIGTGKKITLECSQTMGHDKMYWYQQDPGMELHLIHYSYGVNSTEKGDLSSESTVSRIRTEHFPLTLESARPSHTSQYLCASRSGGTEAFFGQGTRLTVV.

V gene TRBV19 combines with J gene TRBJ2-3; 12 bases fit TRBD2. The CDR3 is made up of 15 amino acids. CDR1 is LNHDA, CDR2 SQIVND, per germline (reference sequence). The ends lost 5 bases at V and 1 base at J; junction bases unmatched: 1. The CDR3 loop is CASSASGGGTDTQYF. The CDR3 nucleotides read TGTGCCAGTAGTGCTAGCGGGGGGGGCACAGATACGCAGTATTTT.

The genes are TRBV5-6 and TRBJ2-3; D unclear. V lost 5 bases and J lost 0, with 10 bases in between. The CDR3 is 14 amino acids. Germline V gene lookup returns CDR1 SGHDT and CDR2 YYEEEE. The CDR3 DNA reads as TGTGCCAGCAGACCGGTAGCTAGCACAGATACGCAGTATTTT. Protein sequence: CASRPVASTDTQYF. Drawing the rest from reference TRBV5-6 and TRBJ2-3, the complete variable domain is DAGVTQSPTHLIKTRGQQVTLRCSPKSGHDTVSWYQQALGQGPQFIFQYYEEEERQRGNFPDRFSGHQFPNYSSELNVNALLLGDSALYLCASRPVASTDTQYFGPGTRLTVL.